This T cell receptor (beta chain) is from a study of cytomegalovirus exposure and HLA in healthy donors. Looked up from germline, CDR1 is GTSNPN and CDR2 is SVGIG (reference sequence). This CDR3 spans 15 amino acids. The V gene lost 3 bases and the J gene lost 3 bases, with 18 bases spanning the gap. Study-level findings and limits: Association of a missense DCLRE1C variant with TCR beta V- and J-gene trimming was reported in a later analysis. Sequencing likely generated an artifact that appeared as a cluster of highly shared sequence variants. Specific recognition of CMV antigens was confirmed in vitro for a few chains (all CMV-associated).

A word on this clone: Its matching antigen is unknown. Other DNA sequences from this sample encode an identical CDR3 as well.

The PCR had 60 Vbeta and 13 Jbeta primers. Some clones are missing from TCRdb's copy, which holds only in-frame ones; the method was immunoSEQ multiplex PCR. Here the sample spans over 85,000 clones, roughly 83% being singletons. Healthy bone marrow donors formed the donor group. This receptor was taken from a man aged 35 to 55 in good health and CMV-seronegative. The chain couples TRBV30 to TRBJ2-7, with a possible D match to TRBD1 (5 bases). Source material: PBMCs. The CDR3 loop is CAWSVAGKGSYEQYF. The CDR3 DNA follows: TGTGCCTGGAGCGTAGCAGGGAAGGGTAGCTACGAGCAGTACTTC.